This T cell receptor (beta chain) was sequenced in a study of regulatory T cells in long-lasting Graves disease. This clonotype has a count of ten or more. Its antigen is unidentified. Specified time point: newly diagnosed GD, antithyroid drugs for less than 3 months. PBMC RNA served as the TCR library source. CDR1 KGHSH and CDR2 LQKENI come from the germline V gene. V was clipped by 3 bases and J by 3 bases, with 13 bases between them. The CDR3 runs 15 residues. Arm-PCR of CDR3 regions and iRepertoire HTBI primers were used to build TCR beta libraries. MiXCR, applied by TCRdb to the multiplex PCR reads, yields one record per CDR3 protein. The sample carries over 350,000 distinct CDR3 sequences, 14% recorded once. Notes on the study in general: Persistent cases favored TRBV28, TRBJ1-2 and TRBJ2-5.

These records were also assigned to another study, of T cells in Graves' hyperthyroidism and ophthalmopathy. As reported in that work: For Graves' hyperthyroidism to be stable, ophthalmopathy could not progress within 18 months.

Specimen: peripheral blood mononuclear cells (PBMCs), collected at new diagnosis, from a patient treated with antithyroid drugs. This TCR was sampled from a woman between 50 and 59 years old with Graves disease. The chain joins TRBV18 to TRBJ2-3, with D maybe TRBD2 (6 bases). In DNA, the CDR3 is TGTGCCAGCTCACCCTTGGAGGGAGTTACAGATACGCAGTATTTT. Protein sequence: CASSPLEGVTDTQYF.